This entry concerns a single TCR beta chain. As yet, its antigen is unknown. One entry per CDR3 protein, called by TCRdb with MiXCR from the reads. The sample lists about a million distinct CDR3 sequences, approximately 31% occurring once. The entry originates in a study of T cell repertoires in cytomegalovirus infection. Study summary: Public TCR beta signatures provided an indication of both CMV infection and a matching HLA type. Study results and caveats: Summed public TCR beta family frequency identified CMV carriers bearing the relevant HLA. What dominated the ex vivo response were HLA-C-restricted CMV-specific TCR beta clonotypes.

V lost 5 bases and J 0 bases, leaving 16 bases between the germline ends. The germline gives CDR1 MNHEY, CDR2 SMNVEV (reference sequence). This CDR3 contains 17 residues. The source material was cultured CD8+ T cells from PBMCs, sampled from culture after CMV antigen stimulation. This TCR was recovered from a human donor in good health (CMV status not recorded). Some clones in this sample may be carry-over from other donors' samples. This chain connects TRBV27 to TRBJ2-2; the D gene is possibly TRBD1 (6 bases). The CDR3 bases are TGTGCCAGCAGTCCCCCGCCCGGGACACCGAACACCGGGGAGCTGTTTTTT. It translates to CASSPPPGTPNTGELFF.